This TCR beta chain was retrieved from a study of cytomegalovirus exposure and HLA in healthy donors. Overall study findings and caveats: Per published accounts, TCR beta sequences correctly predicted the HLA-A and HLA-B alleles of most subjects.

Primers for the PCR totalled 60 Vbeta and 13 Jbeta. Some clones are missing from TCRdb's copy, which holds only in-frame ones; the method was immunoSEQ multiplex PCR. The profile shows approximately 80,000 clones, just under 75% of them singletons. The CDR3 runs 13 residues. The ends were cut back, 9 bases at V and 3 bases at J, with 14 bases in the middle. CDR1 and CDR2 from the germline V gene are SEHNR and FQNEAQ (reference sequence). Note on this clone: Its target is not known.

This receptor was obtained from a man aged 60-69 years in good health and CMV-seronegative. The sample taken for sequencing was PBMCs. V is TRBV7-9 and J is TRBJ2-5; D unresolved. The CDR3 here is CASRGPGEETQYF. CDR3 in DNA: TGTGCCAGTAGAGGTCCCGGTGAAGAGACCCAGTACTTC.